The 26 T cell receptor beta chains below were found in one sample sequenced in a study of shared clonotypes between healthy human individuals. Naive CD8 isolation took CD45RO-negative cells positively selected for CCR7 and excluded terminally differentiated effector memory CD45RA+ cells. Assay: immunoSEQ multiplex PCR; the TCRdb copy retains only in-frame clones and omits some. This table holds about 2.2 million clones, about 93% found once. The sequenced material came from naive CD8+ T cells from PBMCs. The receptors here all came from a man aged 18 to 30 in good health. Some clones in this sample may be carry-over from other donors' samples.

The chain combines TRBV7-9 with TRBJ2-7; TRBD1 is a possible D gene (6 bases). The CDR3 is 15 residues long. Trimming left V 3 bases short and J 3 bases short, with 15 bases between. Germline V gene sequence: CDR1 SEHNR, CDR2 FQNEAQ (reference sequence). CDR3 sequence: CASSLADRSLYEQYF. The CDR3 nucleotides read TGTGCCAGCAGCTTGGCAGACAGGTCCCTCTACGAGCAGTACTTC.

V gene TRBV6-5 combines with J gene TRBJ2-1, with TRBD2 identical over 8 bases. The CDR3 consists of 12 residues. Trimming at V came to 4 bases and at J to 10 bases, leaving 3 bases not matched to a gene. Germline V gene data show CDR1 as MNHEY and CDR2 as SVGAGI. The CDR3 DNA reads TGTGCCAGCAGTTCCCGACTAGCGGAGCAGTTCTTC. Translated, it gives CASSSRLAEQFF.

This sequence joins TRBV19 and TRBJ1-5; 9 bases agree with TRBD1. CDR3 length: 15 amino acids. Germline lookup yields CDR1 LNHDA and CDR2 SQIVND (reference sequence). V was pared by 6 bases and J by 4 bases, with 7 bases of the junction left unmatched. The CDR3 loop reads CASRSGQGRNQPQHF. CDR3 DNA sequence: TGTGCCAGTAGATCAGGACAGGGGAGGAATCAGCCCCAGCATTTT. The full variable domain, rest sourced from reference TRBV19 and TRBJ1-5, is DGGITQSPKYLFRKEGQNVTLSCEQNLNHDAMYWYRQDPGQGLRLIYYSQIVNDFQKGDIAEGYSVSREKKESFPLTVTSAQKNPTAFYLCASRSGQGRNQPQHFGDGTRLSIL.

V usage is TRBV5-6 and J usage is TRBJ1-1; D unresolved. V shed 0 bases and J shed 1 base, with 7 bases lying between them. Germline CDR1 and CDR2: SGHDT and YYEEEE. This CDR3 region has 14 residues. The CDR3 sequence: CASSLGGTNTEAFF. The CDR3 coding sequence is TGTGCCAGCAGCTTGGGGGGTACGAACACTGAAGCTTTCTTT.

The chain couples TRBV29-1 to TRBJ2-5, with D uncertain. Gene TRBJ2-7 matches the end of the DNA better, so the J call may be wrong. This CDR3 contains 12 residues. Germline loops: CDR1 SQVTM, CDR2 ANQGSEA. CDR3 sequence reads: CSVVGPFYEQYF. DNA of the CDR3: TGCAGCGTTGTGGGCCCTTTCTACGAGCAGTACTTC.

CDR3 DNA: TGTGCCAGCAGCCTAAAGTGGGGCGCCAGCTCCTACAATGAGCAGTTCTTC. It yields the protein CASSLKWGASSYNEQFF. V and J are TRBV7-6 and TRBJ2-1; tentative D call: TRBD1 (5 bases). This CDR3 is built from 17 residues. V was pared by 5 bases and J by 0 bases, with 17 bases between. Per germline, CDR1 SGHVS and CDR2 FNYEAQ.

The rearrangement joins TRBV2 to TRBJ2-7, with D possibly being TRBD2 (5 bases). V was shortened by 5 bases and J by 3 bases, with 20 bases between the two germline ends. CDR1 SNHLY and CDR2 FYNNEI come from the germline V gene. The CDR3 loop spans 16 amino acids. Here the CDR3 DNA reads TGTGCCAGCAGTATAGCGATGGGTCCAACCCTCTACGAGCAGTACTTC. Its protein is CASSIAMGPTLYEQYF.

This clone was seen just once. The chain couples TRBV29-1 to TRBJ2-1; D is possibly TRBD1 or TRBD2 (5 bases each). The ends were cut back, 1 base at V and 2 bases at J, with 9 bases in the middle. Germline CDR1 and CDR2: SQVTM and ANQGSEA. The CDR3 totals 14 residues. The CDR3 nucleotides read TGCAGCGTTGAAGGGGGGTGGACCTACAATGAGCAGTTCTTC. Translating gives CSVEGGWTYNEQFF.

The genes are TRBV2 and TRBJ2-3; TRBD1 matches at 7 bases. The CDR3 runs to 12 residues. Germline CDR1 is SNHLY and CDR2 is FYNNEI. The V segment lost 8 bases and the J segment 4 bases; nucleotides outside the gene matches: 3. In DNA form, the CDR3 reads TGTGCCAGCGAGGGGGCCCCAGATACGCAGTATTTT. This encodes CASEGAPDTQYF.

The chain uses TRBV5-6 and TRBJ2-1; tentatively, D is TRBD2 (6 bases). Germline lookup yields CDR1 SGHDT and CDR2 YYEEEE. Trimming took off 0 bases at V and 5 bases at J, with 15 bases between the two ends. This CDR3 comprises 16 residues. CDR3 sequence: CASSLVSGVIDNEQFF. CDR3 sequence (DNA): TGTGCCAGCAGCTTGGTATCGGGGGTGATCGACAATGAGCAGTTCTTC. The full variable domain, in which reference TRBV5-6 and TRBJ2-1 provide the parts outside the CDR3, is DAGVTQSPTHLIKTRGQQVTLRCSPKSGHDTVSWYQQALGQGPQFIFQYYEEEERQRGNFPDRFSGHQFPNYSSELNVNALLLGDSALYLCASSLVSGVIDNEQFFGPGTRLTVL.

The chain combines TRBV25-1 with TRBJ1-1, with D perhaps TRBD1 (5 bases). The V gene lost 4 bases and the J gene lost 4 bases, with 13 bases spanning the gap. The CDR3 contains 14 residues. Looked up from germline, CDR1 is MGHDK and CDR2 is SYGVNS. In nucleotides, the CDR3 is TGTGCCAGCAGTGGAACCTGGGGCAGCACTGAAGCTTTCTTT. Translated, it gives CASSGTWGSTEAFF.

Regarding this clone: The same CDR3 can be traced to other DNA sequences in this sample. V is TRBV27 and J is TRBJ1-1; TRBD1 might be the D (5 bases). The CDR3 has 15 amino acids. Germline CDR1 and CDR2: MNHEY and SMNVEV (reference sequence). Deletions cut 0 bases from V and 0 bases from J, with 8 bases between. CDR3: CASSLSGGVNTEAFF. The CDR3 DNA follows: TGTGCCAGCAGTTTATCGGGGGGAGTGAACACTGAAGCTTTCTTT.

CDR3 sequence: CASSFDRFPYNEQFF. CDR3 bases: TGTGCCAGCAGTTTTGACAGGTTCCCCTACAATGAGCAGTTCTTC. This chain connects TRBV28 to TRBJ2-1; TRBD1 is a possible D gene (6 bases). The CDR3 is made up of 15 amino acids. V dropped 3 bases and J dropped 2 bases, with 11 bases sitting between them. Germline values: CDR1 MDHEN, CDR2 SYDVKM.

The CDR3 is CSARTAGATEAFF. In nucleotides, the CDR3 is TGCAGCGCCCGGACGGCAGGGGCCACTGAAGCTTTCTTT. The V call is TRBV29-1, the J call TRBJ1-1, with D perhaps TRBD1 (6 bases). V was cut by 7 bases and J by 4 bases, with 16 bases left in between. Germline-derived CDR1 and CDR2 are SQVTM and ANQGSEA. The CDR3 consists of 13 residues.

This rearrangement joins TRBV7-3 to TRBJ1-1; D ambiguous. CDR1 SGHTA and CDR2 FQGTGA come from the germline V gene. The CDR3 length is 13 residues. V lost 5 bases, J lost 5 bases, and 12 bases lay in between. CDR3 nucleotide sequence: TGTGCCAGCAGCCCGTCTGCTTGGACTGAAGCTTTCTTT. Translating gives CASSPSAWTEAFF.

The CDR3 sequence is CASSLGPWAGGENEQFF. As DNA, the CDR3 is TGTGCCAGCAGCTTAGGTCCTTGGGCGGGAGGGGAGAATGAGCAGTTCTTC. This chain connects TRBV13 to TRBJ2-1; TRBD2 matches at 9 bases. Germline V gene data show CDR1 as PRHDT and CDR2 as FYEKMQ (reference sequence). The CDR3 contains 17 residues. V lost 0 bases and J lost 7; bases outside the gene matches: 10.

The chain couples TRBV5-5 to TRBJ1-2; 7 bases match TRBD1. V lost 2 bases and J lost 1; bases outside the gene matches: 8. From germline, CDR1 is SGHKS and CDR2 YYEKEE (reference sequence). The CDR3 is 16 residues long. CDR3: CASSLTGQSYNYGYTF. As DNA, the CDR3 is TGTGCCAGCAGCTTAACGGGACAGAGTTATAACTATGGCTACACCTTC.

The J gene is TRBJ1-6, the V gene TRBV27, with D tentatively TRBD1 (5 bases). Germline loops: CDR1 MNHEY, CDR2 SMNVEV (reference sequence). This CDR3 is built from 12 residues. The V gene lost 6 bases and the J gene lost 7 bases, with 7 bases spanning the gap. CDR3: CASSRVNSPLHF. CDR3 coding DNA: TGTGCCAGCAGCAGGGTAAATTCACCCCTCCACTTT.

In its sample, this clone was seen once. Different DNA sequences within this sample yield the same CDR3. The gene calls are TRBV7-9 and TRBJ2-7; D is possibly TRBD2 (6 bases). The V and J ends lost 1 base and 1 base respectively, with 8 bases between them. Germline V gene data show CDR1 as SEHNR and CDR2 as FQNEAQ (reference sequence). The CDR3 spans 14 residues. CDR3 protein: CASSLVGRSYEQYF. CDR3 nucleotides: TGTGCCAGCAGCTTAGTAGGGAGGTCCTACGAGCAGTACTTC.

The gene calls are TRBV11-2 and TRBJ1-3; 7 bases agree with TRBD1. CDR1 and CDR2 (germline): SGHAT, FQNNGV. This CDR3 has 15 residues. The trim removed 5 bases at V and 0 bases at J, leaving 4 bases unmatched. The CDR3 here is CASSPTGLSGNTIYF. The CDR3 DNA reads TGTGCCAGCAGCCCGACAGGGCTCTCTGGAAACACCATATATTTT.

In nucleotides, the CDR3 is TGTGCTAGTGGTTTGGTACCCACTGAAGCTTTCTTT. As protein: CASGLVPTEAFF. The chain couples TRBV12-5 to TRBJ1-1; D gene ambiguous. This CDR3 comprises 12 residues. Germline V gives CDR1 LGHNT, CDR2 FRNRAP. Trimming pared 0 bases from V and 4 bases from J, leaving 3 bases between.

The chain has TRBV9 and TRBJ1-2; perhaps TRBD1 as D (6 bases). This CDR3 is 16 amino acids long. V was clipped by 4 bases and J by 3 bases, with 19 bases between them. Germline assignment: CDR1 SGDLS and CDR2 YYNGEE. CDR3 in amino acids: CASSSQTTGTYYGYTF. CDR3 coding DNA: TGTGCCAGCAGCTCACAGACAACGGGGACATACTATGGCTACACCTTC.

A few counts support this clone. The V and J genes are TRBV10-1 and TRBJ2-1; D ambiguous. Germline V gene data show CDR1 as WNHNN and CDR2 as SYGVQD (reference sequence). Trimming took 4 bases from V and 10 from J, leaving 11 bases between them. The CDR3 totals 12 residues. The CDR3 DNA reads as TGCGCCAGCAGTGGCGTTCCTCGGGAGCAGTTCTTC. This encodes CASSGVPREQFF.

This rearrangement joins TRBV15 to TRBJ1-1; TRBD1 matches at 8 bases. After removal of 0 bases from V and 1 base from J, the junction contained 4 bases not matched to a gene. CDR1 is LNHNV, CDR2 YYDKDF, per germline (reference sequence). The CDR3 has 16 amino acids. The CDR3 spells CATSRDRTGRNTEAFF. DNA of the CDR3: TGTGCCACCAGCAGAGATCGGACAGGGCGGAACACTGAAGCTTTCTTT. The full variable domain, in which reference TRBV15 and TRBJ1-1 provide the parts outside the CDR3, is DAMVIQNPRYQVTQFGKPVTLSCSQTLNHNVMYWYQQKSSQAPKLLFHYYDKDFNNEADTPDNFQSRRPNTSFCFLDIRSPGLGDTAMYLCATSRDRTGRNTEAFFGQGTRLTVV.

The genes are TRBV7-2 and TRBJ2-7; TRBD2 aligns across 9 bases. The CDR3 covers 16 residues. CDR1 and CDR2 (germline): SGHTA, FQGNSA. With 0 bases clipped from V and 8 bases from J, the junction kept 11 bases outside the gene matches. The CDR3 sequence is CASSLAAREGVGQQYF. CDR3 coding DNA: TGTGCCAGCAGCTTAGCGGCGCGGGAGGGCGTAGGACAGCAGTACTTC.

The rearrangement uses TRBV7-2 and TRBJ2-7; 8 bases agree with TRBD1. Germline V gene sequence: CDR1 SGHTA, CDR2 FQGNSA. The CDR3 covers 14 residues. The trim removed 5 bases at V and 5 bases at J, leaving 8 bases unmatched. The CDR3, as DNA: TGTGCCAGCAGCCCGTTGACAGGGGTGCACGAGCAGTACTTC. Its translation is CASSPLTGVHEQYF.